One and the same sample provided the 32 T cell receptor beta chains below, sequenced in a study of response to subunit inactivated influenza vaccine. TCRdb recomputed calls from the RT-PCR reads with MiXCR, one row per CDR3 protein. Of 650,000 to 850,000 distinct CDR3 sequences listed, over 11% are singletons. This sample comprised PBMCs from blood, obtained approximately 15 days before vaccination. The receptors stem from a man in his fifties or sixties who received an inactivated influenza vaccine.

This clonotype has just a few counts. CDR3 loop: CASSQDGLAGHYEQYF. In nucleotides, the CDR3 is TGTGCCAGCAGCCAAGATGGGCTAGCGGGACACTACGAGCAGTACTTC. The rearrangement joins TRBV3-1 to TRBJ2-7, with 9 bases lining up with TRBD2. Germline CDR1 and CDR2: LGHDT and YNNKEL (reference sequence). This CDR3 has 16 residues. Losses at the gene ends were 0 bases for V and 3 bases for J; bases not matched to a gene: 6.

The V call is TRBV20-1, the J call TRBJ2-5; D uncertain. Trimming cost V 1 base and J 5 bases, with 14 bases left between them. The CDR3 sequence is 14 residues long. In germline, CDR1 is DFQATT, CDR2 SNEGSKA (reference sequence). CDR3 sequence (DNA): TGCAGTGCTAGAGCCTGGCAGGCCGGGGAGACCCAGTACTTC. It encodes CSARAWQAGETQYF.

CDR3 DNA: TGTGCCAGCAGCTTGGGGCTAGCGAACTCTCTGGAGCAGTTCTTC. Amino acid sequence: CASSLGLANSLEQFF. The V gene is TRBV5-6, the J gene TRBJ2-1; weak D call: TRBD2 (6 bases). The V end was cut by 0 bases, the J end by 10 bases, with 17 bases between. Germline CDR1 SGHDT, CDR2 YYEEEE. The CDR3 totals 15 residues.

V and J are TRBV12-3 or TRBV12-4 and TRBJ1-5; 7 nucleotides align to TRBD1. V lost 3 bases and J lost 2; bases outside the gene matches: 4. The CDR3 consists of 15 residues. In DNA, the CDR3 is TGTGCCAGCAGTTTGTTAGGACAGGGCAATCAGCCCCAGCATTTT. Translated, it gives CASSLLGQGNQPQHF.

In its sample, this clonotype was seen a few times. The chain employs TRBV7-9 and TRBJ1-2; the match to TRBD1 covers 11 bases. CDR1 and CDR2 (germline): SEHNR, FQNEAQ (reference sequence). The CDR3 has 14 residues. J was trimmed by 5 bases and V by 3 bases; bases with no gene match: 2. The CDR3 sequence: CASSLGQGEYGYTF. CDR3 DNA: TGTGCCAGCAGCTTGGGACAGGGGGAATATGGCTACACCTTC.

This clonotype was recorded a few times. This chain connects TRBV7-9 to TRBJ1-2, with TRBD1 as a possible D gene (6 bases). Deletions cut 5 bases from V and 8 bases from J, with 18 bases between. The CDR3 loop spans 14 amino acids. Germline V CDR1 and CDR2: SEHNR, FQNEAQ (reference sequence). Here the CDR3 reads CASSPGQPPRGYTF. CDR3 DNA: TGTGCCAGCAGCCCCGGACAGCCTCCCCGAGGCTACACCTTC.

V usage is TRBV7-9 and J usage is TRBJ2-1; D might be TRBD2 (6 bases). The V end was cut by 2 bases, the J end by 6 bases, with 14 bases between. Germline V CDR1 and CDR2: SEHNR, FQNEAQ (reference sequence). This CDR3 spans 15 amino acids. The chain's CDR3 is CASSLWFGGGNEQFF. CDR3 DNA: TGTGCCAGCAGCTTATGGTTTGGGGGAGGCAATGAGCAGTTCTTC.

This clonotype was counted between two and nine times. In DNA, the CDR3 is TGTGCCAGCAGCCAAGATCCCGGGCCGGGGCAGTACTTC. It codes for CASSQDPGPGQYF. The chain recombines TRBV14 with TRBJ2-7; D unresolved. Germline loops: CDR1 SGHDN, CDR2 FVKESK. Trimming took off 0 bases at V and 9 bases at J, with 12 bases between the two ends. The CDR3 loop spans 13 amino acids.

V and J are TRBV30 and TRBJ2-3; D is perhaps TRBD2 (5 bases). V was pared by 4 bases and J by 2 bases, with 10 bases between. The CDR3 is 13 residues long. The germline V gene encodes CDR1 GTSNPN and CDR2 SVGIG (reference sequence). CDR3 amino acids: CAWTRENTDTQYF. The CDR3 DNA follows: TGTGCCTGGACCCGGGAAAACACAGATACGCAGTATTTT.

This clonotype was observed at least ten times. The genes are TRBV27 and TRBJ2-7, with TRBD2 matching 9 bases. V shed 2 bases, J shed 6 bases, and the junction held 2 bases outside the gene matches. Germline V CDR1 and CDR2: MNHEY, SMNVEV (reference sequence). The CDR3 is 13 residues long. The CDR3 bases are TGTGCCAGCAGTTTAAGCGGGAGGTCCGAGCAGTACTTC. Translation gives CASSLSGRSEQYF.

The J gene is TRBJ2-1, the V gene TRBV29-1, with D unclear. V was pared by 7 bases and J by 5 bases, with 18 bases between. Germline lookup yields CDR1 SQVTM and CDR2 ANQGSEA. The CDR3 covers 14 residues. The CDR3 reads CSAALLRKDNEQFF. CDR3 bases: TGCAGCGCCGCACTCTTAAGGAAGGACAATGAGCAGTTCTTC.

This clonotype was seen more than once but under ten times. CDR3 in amino acids: CASSSWGLAGAEQFF. The CDR3 nucleotides are TGCGCCAGCAGCTCCTGGGGGCTAGCGGGAGCGGAGCAGTTCTTC. The J gene is TRBJ2-1, the V gene TRBV5-1, with 10 positions matching TRBD2. The CDR3 contains 15 residues. With 3 bases clipped from V and 10 bases from J, the junction kept 10 bases outside the gene matches. Germline CDR1 and CDR2: SGHRS and YFSETQ.

The chain uses TRBV4-2 and TRBJ2-3; 10 nucleotides agree with TRBD2. J lost 4 bases, V lost 0 bases, and 7 bases had no gene match. CDR3 length: 17 residues. Germline V gene lookup returns CDR1 LGHNA and CDR2 YNFKEQ. The CDR3 DNA reads as TGTGCCAGCAGCCAAGACGTGGCTAGCGGGAGCCCAGATACGCAGTATTTT. This sequence encodes CASSQDVASGSPDTQYF.

This clonotype has just a few counts. V and J are TRBV12-3 or TRBV12-4 and TRBJ2-2; the match to TRBD2 covers 9 bases. J was trimmed by 5 bases and V by 6 bases; bases with no gene match: 10. CDR3 length: 16 amino acids. DNA for the CDR3: TGTGCCAGCAGGAAGAAAGCGGGGGGCGGAACCGGGGAGCTGTTTTTT. It is translated as CASRKKAGGGTGELFF.

The chain couples TRBV20-1 to TRBJ1-6; D call uncertain. This CDR3 is 15 amino acids long. Looked up from germline, CDR1 is DFQATT and CDR2 is SNEGSKA (reference sequence). Trimming shortened V by 8 bases and J by 10 bases, and 24 bases separated the two germline ends. The CDR3 nucleotides read TGCAGTACCCAGCAAAGGACGGAGCTTCGGTCACCCCTCCACTTT. It codes for CSTQQRTELRSPLHF.

The rearrangement links TRBV28 to TRBJ2-7; D is tentatively TRBD1 or TRBD2 (7 bases each). V shed 7 bases and J shed 7 bases, with 17 bases lying between them. CDR3 length: 13 amino acids. In germline, CDR1 is MDHEN, CDR2 SYDVKM. The CDR3 loop is CASTQGGLGEQYF. The CDR3 DNA follows: TGTGCCAGCACCCAGGGGGGGCTAGGGGAGCAGTACTTC.

This clonotype was detected only a few times. The chain joins TRBV5-1 to TRBJ2-7; D unclear. This CDR3 has 14 amino acids. In germline, CDR1 is SGHRS, CDR2 YFSETQ. Trimming left V 5 bases short and J 7 bases short, with 19 bases between. CDR3 in amino acids: CASRPDGHSLEQYF. The CDR3 nucleotides are TGCGCCAGCAGACCGGACGGGCATTCGTTAGAGCAGTACTTC.

The chain carries TRBV4-3 and TRBJ2-3; D might be TRBD2 (7 bases). The CDR3 length is 17 residues. V gave up 1 base and J gave up 6 bases, with 20 bases separating them. In germline, CDR1 is LGHNA, CDR2 YSLEER. CDR3: CASSQGRGQYSGDTQYF. The CDR3 DNA sequence: TGCGCCAGCAGCCAAGGGCGGGGGCAATATTCGGGTGATACGCAGTATTTT.

This clonotype has only a few counts. This sequence joins TRBV6-2 or TRBV6-3 and TRBJ2-1; 13 nucleotides agree with TRBD2. Germline CDR1 and CDR2: MNHEY and SVGEGT. This CDR3 has 18 residues. V lost 2 bases to trimming and J lost 4 bases; unmatched junction nucleotides: 8. The CDR3 here is CASSYPTSGRTKYNEQFF. The CDR3 DNA is TGTGCCAGCAGTTACCCGACTAGCGGGAGGACTAAATACAATGAGCAGTTCTTC.

This clonotype was seen more than once but under ten times. V gene TRBV6-1 combines with J gene TRBJ1-5, with 9 bases lining up with TRBD1. V lost 5 bases and J lost 6; bases outside the gene matches: 5. In germline, CDR1 is MNHNS, CDR2 SASEGT. The CDR3 length is 14 residues. Here the CDR3 DNA reads TGTGCCAGCAGTCGACAGGGGGTCGGTCAGCCCCAGCATTTT. Its protein is CASSRQGVGQPQHF.

This clonotype was seen at least ten times. This chain uses TRBV5-1 with TRBJ2-2; D is unresolved. CDR1 and CDR2 from the germline V gene are SGHRS and YFSETQ. This CDR3 is built from 15 residues. With 0 bases removed from V and 6 bases from J, the gap between germline ends came to 12 bases. The CDR3 DNA sequence: TGCGCCAGCAGCTTGGTATCCCAGACGGCCGGGGAGCTGTTTTTT. Protein sequence: CASSLVSQTAGELFF.

The chain joins TRBV6-2 or TRBV6-3 to TRBJ2-1, with unresolved D. The CDR3 has 16 amino acids. Germline loops: CDR1 MNHEY, CDR2 SVGEGT. V was pared by 0 bases and J by 0 bases, with 9 bases between. The CDR3 region has the DNA TGTGCCAGCAGTTACTCGGAGCGCCACTCCTACAATGAGCAGTTCTTC. It codes for CASSYSERHSYNEQFF.

This clonotype was recorded a few times. CDR3 coding DNA: TGTGCCAGCAGCTTGGTTGTTAGCGGGAACAGTCACTACGAGCAGTACTTC. Residues: CASSLVVSGNSHYEQYF. The chain combines TRBV5-8 with TRBJ2-7, with 8 nucleotides matching TRBD2. After removal of 0 bases from V and 3 bases from J, the junction contained 11 bases not matched to a gene. The CDR3 extends over 17 amino acids. In germline, CDR1 is SGHTS, CDR2 YDEGEE.

The rearrangement joins TRBV29-1 to TRBJ1-1, with D perhaps TRBD1 (6 bases). The CDR3 consists of 13 residues. Germline V gene data show CDR1 as SQVTM and CDR2 as ANQGSEA. Trimming shortened V by 7 bases and J by 2 bases, and 14 bases separated the two germline ends. In nucleotides, the CDR3 is TGCAGCGGGACGACAGGAGGAAACACTGAAGCTTTCTTT. Encoded protein: CSGTTGGNTEAFF.

The chain links TRBV10-3 to TRBJ2-3; D unclear. Germline CDR1 is ENHRY and CDR2 is SYGVKD. V dropped 11 bases and J dropped 2 bases, with 14 bases sitting between them. The CDR3 totals 13 residues. The CDR3 DNA sequence: TGTGCCGGTCATTCTCGGACCACAGATACGCAGTATTTT. Translating gives CAGHSRTTDTQYF.

This sequence joins TRBV10-3 and TRBJ2-7; no definite D call. CDR3 size: 14 residues. V dropped 10 bases and J dropped 2 bases, with 18 bases sitting between them. The germline V gene has CDR1 ENHRY and CDR2 SYGVKD. The CDR3 sequence is CATKSSSATYEQYF. The CDR3 DNA reads as TGTGCCACCAAGTCCTCCTCAGCAACCTACGAGCAGTACTTC.

This clonotype has a handful of counts. V is TRBV7-8 and J is TRBJ2-7; D not certain. Germline V gene lookup returns CDR1 SGHVS and CDR2 FQNEAQ. Trimming left V 5 bases short and J 3 bases short, with 20 bases between. The CDR3 is 16 residues long. CDR3 region: CASSDQEVQRYYEQYF. DNA of the CDR3: TGTGCCAGCAGCGACCAAGAGGTCCAGAGATACTACGAGCAGTACTTC.

The chain couples TRBV7-3 to TRBJ2-2; 7 positions match TRBD1. CDR1 is SGHTA and CDR2 is FQGTGA in the germline V gene. CDR3 size: 16 residues. V shed 5 bases, J shed 2 bases, and the junction held 8 bases outside the gene matches. The CDR3 protein is CASSDQGQANTGELFF. The CDR3 nucleotides read TGTGCCAGCAGCGACCAAGGACAGGCAAACACCGGGGAGCTGTTTTTT.

The sample holds a few counts of this clonotype. The genes are TRBV25-1 and TRBJ2-3; 8 bases map to TRBD1. Germline CDR1 reads MGHDK; CDR2 reads SYGVNS. Losses at the gene ends were 3 bases for V and 2 bases for J; bases not matched to a gene: 4. This CDR3 is 15 amino acids long. CDR3 amino acids: CASSDRGQYTDTQYF. CDR3 bases: TGTGCCAGCAGTGACAGGGGGCAATACACAGATACGCAGTATTTT.

V is TRBV20-1 and J is TRBJ1-5; weak D call: TRBD1 (6 bases). V lost 6 bases and J lost 4, with 19 bases in between. The CDR3 runs to 15 residues. Germline CDR1 and CDR2: DFQATT and SNEGSKA (reference sequence). CDR3 sequence reads: CSANRGPRGNQPQHF. As DNA, the CDR3 is TGCAGTGCGAACCGGGGGCCCCGCGGGAATCAGCCCCAGCATTTT.

V and J are TRBV18 and TRBJ2-7; TRBD2 agrees at 8 bases. Germline values: CDR1 KGHSH, CDR2 LQKENI. The length of the CDR3 is 14 residues. The ends lost 4 bases at V and 1 base at J; junction bases unmatched: 3. The DNA for the CDR3 is TGTGCCAGCTCACGGACTAGCCGATCCTACGAGCAGTACTTC. It is translated as CASSRTSRSYEQYF.

The chain couples TRBV19 to TRBJ1-1; D unclear. CDR3 length equals 16 residues. Deletions cut 0 bases from V and 11 bases from J, with 22 bases between. Germline V lookup: CDR1 LNHDA, CDR2 SQIVND (reference sequence). CDR3 sequence reads: CASSIDLPIRPLGAFF. As DNA, the CDR3 is TGTGCCAGTAGTATAGATCTCCCGATCCGGCCCCTCGGTGCTTTCTTT.